Presented here are 19 T cell receptor beta chains from one specimen sequenced in a study of blood T cell repertoires in COVID-19. The assay was immunoSEQ multiplex PCR, and TCRdb's table has in-frame clones only and misses some. The profile shows approximately 260,000 clones, 80% to 90% of them singletons. Sequenced material: peripheral blood. These receptors were obtained from a middle-aged woman with acute or convalescent COVID-19.

The rearrangement joins TRBV24-1 to TRBJ2-3; TRBD2 matches 7 bases. The CDR3 loop spans 16 amino acids. The V and J ends lost 4 bases and 3 bases, in that order; junction bases with no gene match: 9. Germline assignment: CDR1 KGHDR and CDR2 SFDVKD. The CDR3 is CATSDIRGDRTDTQYF. CDR3 in DNA: TGTGCCACCAGTGACATACGGGGGGACCGGACAGATACGCAGTATTTT.

This clone was observed a single time. V gene TRBV6-5 combines with J gene TRBJ1-3; 7 bases align to TRBD1. The CDR3 has 15 residues. Unmatched junction bases numbered 10, after V lost 8 bases and J lost 3 bases. Germline CDR1 and CDR2: MNHEY and SVGAGI. The CDR3 loop reads CASRRQGASGNTIYF. The CDR3, as DNA: TGTGCCAGCCGGCGACAGGGAGCAAGTGGAAACACCATATATTTT.

This rearrangement joins TRBV7-9 to TRBJ1-2; D perhaps matches TRBD1 (6 bases). Germline assignment: CDR1 SEHNR and CDR2 FQNEAQ (reference sequence). V was cut by 5 bases and J by 8 bases, with 15 bases left in between. This CDR3 contains 13 residues. The CDR3 sequence is CASSLGGAKGYTF. In DNA, the CDR3 is TGTGCCAGCAGCCTTGGGGGGGCTAAGGGCTACACCTTC. Together with reference TRBV7-9 and TRBJ1-2, the CDR3 gives the full variable domain: DTGVSQNPRHKITKRGQNVTFRCDPISEHNRLYWYRQTLGQGPEFLTYFQNEAQLEKSRLLSDRFSAERPKGSFSTLEIQRTEQGDSAMYLCASSLGGAKGYTFGSGTRLTVV.

This clone has a single count. The CDR3 sequence is CASSEAERGGRFGELFF. CDR3 DNA: TGTGCCAGCAGTGAAGCTGAGCGGGGGGGCCGTTTTGGGGAGCTGTTTTTT. The chain has TRBV2 and TRBJ2-2; 10 bases are shared with TRBD2. This CDR3 is 17 amino acids long. The germline V gene has CDR1 SNHLY and CDR2 FYNNEI. After removal of 0 bases from V and 8 bases from J, the junction contained 9 bases not matched to a gene.

V and J are TRBV6-5 and TRBJ1-2; 8 bases line up with TRBD1. The CDR3 runs to 14 residues. Germline V gene lookup returns CDR1 MNHEY and CDR2 SVGAGI. V lost 2 bases to trimming and J lost 5 bases; unmatched junction nucleotides: 4. The chain's CDR3 is CASSYGQGSYGYTF. The CDR3 nucleotides read TGTGCCAGCAGTTACGGACAGGGATCATATGGCTACACCTTC.

DNA of the CDR3: TGTGCCAGCAGTGTTGGCAGGTTTCAGCCCCAGCATTTT. It is translated as CASSVGRFQPQHF. The chain joins TRBV2 to TRBJ1-5; D is undetermined. The CDR3 has 13 residues. CDR1 SNHLY and CDR2 FYNNEI come from the germline V gene. V was clipped by 4 bases and J by 6 bases, with 10 bases between them.

This clone appeared once. The chain recombines TRBV5-1 with TRBJ1-4; tentative D call: TRBD1 (5 bases). CDR3 length equals 14 residues. V was pared by 1 base and J by 8 bases, with 12 bases between. Germline V lookup: CDR1 SGHRS, CDR2 YFSETQ. CDR3 protein: CASSLTGTFEKLFF. The DNA for the CDR3 is TGCGCCAGCAGCTTGACGGGGACTTTCGAAAAACTGTTTTTT.

The chain couples TRBV19 to TRBJ1-1; D gene uncertain. Germline V gene data show CDR1 as LNHDA and CDR2 as SQIVND (reference sequence). There are 13 residues in the CDR3. V was clipped by 6 bases and J by 1 base, with 9 bases between them. CDR3 DNA sequence: TGTGCCAGTAGGTGGGCACCGAACACTGAAGCTTTCTTT. It translates to CASRWAPNTEAFF.

This CDR3 reads CASSLFMRQGARGYTF. The CDR3 DNA sequence: TGTGCCAGCAGCTTGTTCATGAGACAGGGGGCGCGAGGCTACACCTTC. The chain carries TRBV5-6 and TRBJ1-2; 10 positions agree with TRBD1. CDR3 length: 16 residues. CDR1 and CDR2 from the germline V gene are SGHDT and YYEEEE. Trimming at V came to 1 base and at J to 8 bases, leaving 11 bases not matched to a gene.

The V gene is TRBV28, the J gene TRBJ1-4; no firm D call. Germline lookup yields CDR1 MDHEN and CDR2 SYDVKM. V gave up 4 bases and J gave up 7 bases, with 7 bases separating them. The CDR3 loop spans 12 amino acids. CDR3 coding DNA: TGTGCCAGCAGTTCAGGAGGTGAAAAACTGTTTTTT. The encoded protein is CASSSGGEKLFF.

The CDR3 DNA reads TGTGCCAGTACCTTCCGAGCAGGGGCCGGTTCACCCCTCCACTTT. This gives the protein CASTFRAGAGSPLHF. The V call is TRBV19, the J call TRBJ1-6; maybe TRBD1 (6 bases). Germline CDR1 reads LNHDA; CDR2 reads SQIVND (reference sequence). The CDR3 runs 15 residues. V lost 7 bases and J 9 bases, leaving 19 bases between the germline ends.

The chain has TRBV5-1 and TRBJ2-3; maybe TRBD2 (5 bases). The V end was cut by 0 bases, the J end by 5 bases, with 16 bases between. Germline-derived CDR1 and CDR2 are SGHRS and YFSETQ. The CDR3 is 16 residues long. The CDR3 loop reads CASSLAFSDKVDTQYF. The CDR3, as DNA: TGCGCCAGCAGCTTGGCCTTTAGCGACAAGGTAGATACGCAGTATTTT.

CDR3: CASSIAFSNQPQHF. The DNA of the CDR3 is TGTGCCAGTAGTATTGCGTTTAGCAATCAGCCCCAGCATTTT. The chain joins TRBV19 to TRBJ1-5; D gene uncertain. V was shortened by 3 bases and J by 0 bases, with 6 bases between the two germline ends. The CDR3 contains 14 residues. Per germline, CDR1 LNHDA and CDR2 SQIVND (reference sequence).

In this sample, this clone turned up once. The chain is built from TRBV5-1 and TRBJ2-2; TRBD2 is a possible D gene (5 bases). The V and J ends lost 2 bases and 3 bases respectively, with 17 bases between them. This CDR3 contains 17 residues. Germline CDR1 reads SGHRS; CDR2 reads YFSETQ. The CDR3 sequence is CASSFHWRAYDTGELFF. DNA for the CDR3: TGCGCCAGCAGCTTTCATTGGCGGGCTTATGACACCGGGGAGCTGTTTTTT. Full variable domain (missing parts from reference TRBV5-1 and TRBJ2-2): KAGVTQTPRYLIKTRGQQVTLSCSPISGHRSVSWYQQTPGQGLQFLFEYFSETQRNKGNFPGRFSGRQFSNSRSEMNVSTLELGDSALYLCASSFHWRAYDTGELFFGEGSRLTVL.

This chain uses TRBV3-1 (or the pseudogene TRBV3-2) with TRBJ2-1; TRBD2 agrees at 12 bases. Germline CDR1 is LGHDT and CDR2 is YNNKEL (reference sequence). CDR3 length: 16 amino acids. Trimming removed 1 base from V and 9 bases from J; junction bases left unmatched: 7. This chain's CDR3 is CASSQVRSSGRVEQFF. CDR3 nucleotide sequence: TGTGCCAGCAGCCAAGTTCGATCTAGCGGGAGGGTTGAGCAGTTCTTC.

V and J are TRBV19 and TRBJ1-4, with TRBD1 as a possible D gene (5 bases). V lost 5 bases and J 1 base, leaving 11 bases between the germline ends. The CDR3 is 15 residues long. CDR1 and CDR2 from the germline V gene are LNHDA and SQIVND (reference sequence). The CDR3 nucleotides read TGTGCCAGTAGTGACCAGGGACTAACTAATGAAAAACTGTTTTTT. As protein: CASSDQGLTNEKLFF.

This chain uses TRBV5-8 with TRBJ1-1; TRBD1 is a possible D gene (6 bases). This CDR3 has 17 residues. Germline loops: CDR1 SGHTS, CDR2 YDEGEE. V was cut by 4 bases and J by 5 bases, with 24 bases left in between. The CDR3 loop is CASSGGTNYPLGTEAFF. The CDR3 nucleotides read TGTGCCAGCAGCGGTGGGACAAACTACCCACTTGGTACTGAAGCTTTCTTT.

CDR3 DNA sequence: TGTGCCAGCAGTGAAGCGCTTGGAGGCGGGGGAGACGAGCAGTACGTC. This gives the protein CASSEALGGGGDEQYV. The rearrangement links TRBV2 to TRBJ2-7; 7 positions match TRBD2. CDR1 is SNHLY and CDR2 is FYNNEI in the germline V gene. This CDR3 comprises 16 residues. V was pared by 0 bases and J by 5 bases, with 10 bases of the junction left unmatched.

This chain joins TRBV25-1 and TRBJ2-5; TRBD1 matches at 7 bases. Germline assignment: CDR1 MGHDK and CDR2 SYGVNS. V was clipped by 6 bases and J by 5 bases; unmatched bases: 9. This CDR3 contains 14 residues. Here the CDR3 reads CASRTHRGKETQYF. In DNA, the CDR3 is TGTGCCAGCAGAACCCACAGGGGCAAGGAGACCCAGTACTTC.